This TCR beta chain was retrieved from a study of T cells in Graves' hyperthyroidism and ophthalmopathy. Findings and limits, study-wide: A 13 V-J model separated ophthalmopathy from stable hyperthyroidism. In the blood, most expanded thyroid clonotypes above 0.001 appeared as well.

The source material, RNA transcripts, was used to amplify TCR beta CDR3 regions. First-round RT-PCR targeting the TCR CDR3 was performed with the HTBI primer set. Each CDR3 protein is one row after TCRdb ran MiXCR on the multiplex PCR reads. The table has 600,000 or so distinct CDR3 sequences, approximately 44% seen once. The table lists this clonotype with many counts. Antigen unknown. Lactation, pregnancy, other autoimmune disease or uncontrolled infection led to exclusion of patients. Each diagnosis drew on symptoms, thyroxine, TRAb, thyroid ultrasound and orbital computed tomography findings. The sample comprised peripheral blood or thyroid tissue (not recorded which). The clonotype was recovered from a woman aged 18-35 years with Graves' hyperthyroidism.

The CDR3 DNA reads TGTGCCAGCAGTGAGTTAAGGGGGGGCCCTTTCTTT. It specifies CASSELRGGPFF. The V call is TRBV2, the J call TRBJ1-1; possibly TRBD1 for D (6 bases). The V end lost 3 bases, the J end lost 12 bases, and 14 bases lay between the germline ends. Germline CDR1 is SNHLY and CDR2 is FYNNEI. This CDR3 is 12 amino acids long.